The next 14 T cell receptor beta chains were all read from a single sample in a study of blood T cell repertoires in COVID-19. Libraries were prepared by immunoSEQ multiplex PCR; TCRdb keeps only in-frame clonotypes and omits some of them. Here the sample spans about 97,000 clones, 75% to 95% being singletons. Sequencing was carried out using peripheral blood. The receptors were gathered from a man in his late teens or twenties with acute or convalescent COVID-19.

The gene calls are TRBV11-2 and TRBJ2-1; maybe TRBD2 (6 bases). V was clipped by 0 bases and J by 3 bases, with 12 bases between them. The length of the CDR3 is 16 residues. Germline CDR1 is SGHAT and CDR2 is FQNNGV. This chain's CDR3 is CASSLDRAGYYNEQFF. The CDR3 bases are TGTGCCAGCAGCTTAGATCGGGCGGGATACTACAATGAGCAGTTCTTC. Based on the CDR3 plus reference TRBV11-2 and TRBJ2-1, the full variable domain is EAGVAQSPRYKIIEKRQSVAFWCNPISGHATLYWYQQILGQGPKLLIQFQNNGVVDDSQLPKDRFSAERLKGVDSTLKIQPAKLEDSAVYLCASSLDRAGYYNEQFFGPGTRLTVL.

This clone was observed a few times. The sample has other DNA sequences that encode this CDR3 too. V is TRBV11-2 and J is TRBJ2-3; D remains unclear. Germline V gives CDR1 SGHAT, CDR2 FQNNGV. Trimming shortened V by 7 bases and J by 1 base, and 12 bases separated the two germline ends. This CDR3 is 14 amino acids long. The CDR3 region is CASTLSRGTDTQYF. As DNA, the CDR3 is TGTGCCAGCACCCTTAGTCGGGGCACAGATACGCAGTATTTT. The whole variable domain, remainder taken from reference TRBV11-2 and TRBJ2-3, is EAGVAQSPRYKIIEKRQSVAFWCNPISGHATLYWYQQILGQGPKLLIQFQNNGVVDDSQLPKDRFSAERLKGVDSTLKIQPAKLEDSAVYLCASTLSRGTDTQYFGPGTRLTVL.

The CDR3 loop reads CASSKRGQWTEAFF. Here the CDR3 DNA reads TGTGCCAGCAGCAAAAGGGGCCAATGGACTGAAGCTTTCTTT. This chain connects TRBV6-5 to TRBJ1-1, with TRBD1 as a possible D gene (5 bases). The V and J ends lost 6 bases and 5 bases respectively, with 16 bases between them. Per germline, CDR1 MNHEY and CDR2 SVGAGI. This CDR3 spans 14 amino acids.

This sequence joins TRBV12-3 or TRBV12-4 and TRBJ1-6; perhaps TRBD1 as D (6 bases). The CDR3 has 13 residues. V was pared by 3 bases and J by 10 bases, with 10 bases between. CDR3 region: CASSFVQGSPLHF. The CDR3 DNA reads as TGTGCCAGCAGTTTCGTACAGGGCTCACCCCTCCACTTT.

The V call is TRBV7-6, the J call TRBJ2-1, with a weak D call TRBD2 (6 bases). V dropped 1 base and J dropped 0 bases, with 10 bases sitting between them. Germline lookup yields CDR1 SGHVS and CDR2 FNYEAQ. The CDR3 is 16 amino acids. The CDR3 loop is CASSLVGGSSYNEQFF. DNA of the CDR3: TGTGCCAGCAGCTTAGTTGGGGGGAGCTCCTACAATGAGCAGTTCTTC.

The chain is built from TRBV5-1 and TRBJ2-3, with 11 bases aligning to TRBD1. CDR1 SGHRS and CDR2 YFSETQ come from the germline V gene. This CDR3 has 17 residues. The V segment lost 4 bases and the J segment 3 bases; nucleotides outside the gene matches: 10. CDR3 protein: CASSLNTGTGGTDTQYF. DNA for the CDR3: TGCGCCAGCAGCCTGAACACCGGGACAGGGGGAACAGATACGCAGTATTTT.

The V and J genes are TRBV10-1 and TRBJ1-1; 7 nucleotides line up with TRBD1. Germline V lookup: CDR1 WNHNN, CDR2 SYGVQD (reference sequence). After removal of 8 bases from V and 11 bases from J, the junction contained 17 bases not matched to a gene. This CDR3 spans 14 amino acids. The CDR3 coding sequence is TGCGCCAGCCGGGCAGGAGGGCAGGGGGGATTGGCTTTCTTT. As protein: CASRAGGQGGLAFF.

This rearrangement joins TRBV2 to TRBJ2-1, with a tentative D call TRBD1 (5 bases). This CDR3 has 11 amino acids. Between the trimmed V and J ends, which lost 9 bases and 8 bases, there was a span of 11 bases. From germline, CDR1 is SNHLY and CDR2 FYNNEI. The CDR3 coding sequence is TGTGCCAGAGGGGATCGGGATGAGCAGTTCTTC. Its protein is CARGDRDEQFF.

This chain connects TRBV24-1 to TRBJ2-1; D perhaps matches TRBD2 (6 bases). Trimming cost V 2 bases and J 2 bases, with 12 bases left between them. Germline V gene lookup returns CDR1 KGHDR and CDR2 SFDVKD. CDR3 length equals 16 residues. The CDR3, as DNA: TGTGCCACCAGTGATTCCCTAGCGTCAACCTACAATGAGCAGTTCTTC. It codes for CATSDSLASTYNEQFF.

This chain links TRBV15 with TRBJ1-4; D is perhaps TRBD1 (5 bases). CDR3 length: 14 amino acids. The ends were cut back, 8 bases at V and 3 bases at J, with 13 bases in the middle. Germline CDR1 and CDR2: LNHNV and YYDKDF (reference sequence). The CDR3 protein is CATSTGGSNEKLFF. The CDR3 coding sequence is TGTGCCACCTCAACGGGGGGTTCTAATGAAAAACTGTTTTTT.

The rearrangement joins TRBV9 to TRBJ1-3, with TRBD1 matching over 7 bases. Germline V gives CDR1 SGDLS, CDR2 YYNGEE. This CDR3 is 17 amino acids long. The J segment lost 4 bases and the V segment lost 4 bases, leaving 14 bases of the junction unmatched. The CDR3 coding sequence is TGTGCCAGCAGCCCTGGCCACCACAGGGGCGAGGGAAACACCATATATTTT. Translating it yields CASSPGHHRGEGNTIYF.

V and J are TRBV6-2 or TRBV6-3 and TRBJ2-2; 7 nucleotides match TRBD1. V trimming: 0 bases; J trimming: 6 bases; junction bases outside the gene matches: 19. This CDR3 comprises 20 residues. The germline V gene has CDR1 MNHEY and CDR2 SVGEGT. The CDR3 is CASSYSFKPWDSDFPGELFF. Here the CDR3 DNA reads TGTGCCAGCAGTTACTCGTTCAAGCCTTGGGACAGTGACTTCCCCGGGGAGCTGTTTTTT.

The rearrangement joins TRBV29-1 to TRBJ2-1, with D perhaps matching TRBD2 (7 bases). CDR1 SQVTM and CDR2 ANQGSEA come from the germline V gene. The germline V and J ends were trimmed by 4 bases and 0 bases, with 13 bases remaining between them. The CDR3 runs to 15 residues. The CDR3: CSVVGGRSSYNEQFF. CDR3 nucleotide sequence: TGCAGCGTTGTGGGGGGGCGGAGCTCCTACAATGAGCAGTTCTTC.

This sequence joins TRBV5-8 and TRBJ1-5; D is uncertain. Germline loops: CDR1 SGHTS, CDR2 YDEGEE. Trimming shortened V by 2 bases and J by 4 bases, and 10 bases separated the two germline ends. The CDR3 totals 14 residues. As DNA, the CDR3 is TGTGCCAGCAGCTTTCTTTCGAGAAATCAGCCCCAGCATTTT. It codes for CASSFLSRNQPQHF.